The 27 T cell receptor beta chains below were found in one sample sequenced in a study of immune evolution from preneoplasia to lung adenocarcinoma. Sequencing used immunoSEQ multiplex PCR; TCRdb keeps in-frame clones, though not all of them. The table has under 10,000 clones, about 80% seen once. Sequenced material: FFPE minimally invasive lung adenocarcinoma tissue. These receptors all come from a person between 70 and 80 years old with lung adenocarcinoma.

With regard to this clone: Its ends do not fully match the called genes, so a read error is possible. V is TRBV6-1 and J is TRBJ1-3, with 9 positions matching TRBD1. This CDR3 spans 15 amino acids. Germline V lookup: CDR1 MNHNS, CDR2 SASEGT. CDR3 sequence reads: CASSDRRGQGSTIYF. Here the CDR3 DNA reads TGTGCCAGCAGTGATCGGCGGGGACAGGGAAGCACCATATATTTT.

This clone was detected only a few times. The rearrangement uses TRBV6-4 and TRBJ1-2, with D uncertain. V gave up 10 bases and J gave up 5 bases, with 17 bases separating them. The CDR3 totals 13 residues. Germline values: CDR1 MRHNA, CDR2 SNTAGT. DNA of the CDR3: TGTGCCAACAAAGGGAGGACGGATTATGGCTACACCTTC. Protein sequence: CANKGRTDYGYTF.

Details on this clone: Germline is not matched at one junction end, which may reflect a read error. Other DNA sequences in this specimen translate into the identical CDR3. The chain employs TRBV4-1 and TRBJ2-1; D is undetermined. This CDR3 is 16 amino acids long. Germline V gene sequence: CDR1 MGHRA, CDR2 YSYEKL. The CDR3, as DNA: TGTGCCAGCAGCCAAGATGTTTCCCTCTCCTACAATGAGCAGTTCTTC. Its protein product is CASSQDVSLSYNEQFF.

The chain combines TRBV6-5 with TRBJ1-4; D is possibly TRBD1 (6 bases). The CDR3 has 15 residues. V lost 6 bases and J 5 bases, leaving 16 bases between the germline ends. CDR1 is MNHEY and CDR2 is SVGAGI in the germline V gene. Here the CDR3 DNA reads TGTGCCAGCAGACATCATGGGGGGGCAAATGAAAAACTGTTTTTT. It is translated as CASRHHGGANEKLFF.

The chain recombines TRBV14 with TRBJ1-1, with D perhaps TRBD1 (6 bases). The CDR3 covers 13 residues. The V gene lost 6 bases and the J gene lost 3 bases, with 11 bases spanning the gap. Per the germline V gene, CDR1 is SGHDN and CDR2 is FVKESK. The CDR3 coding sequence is TGTGCCAGCAGTCGACAGGTTGACACTGAAGCTTTCTTT. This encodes CASSRQVDTEAFF.

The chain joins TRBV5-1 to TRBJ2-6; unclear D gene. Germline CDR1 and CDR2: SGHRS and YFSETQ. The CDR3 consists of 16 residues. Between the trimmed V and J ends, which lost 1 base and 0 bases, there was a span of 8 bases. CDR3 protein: CASSLSGSSGANVLTF. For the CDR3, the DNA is TGCGCCAGCAGCTTGTCCGGTAGCTCTGGGGCCAACGTCCTGACTTTC.

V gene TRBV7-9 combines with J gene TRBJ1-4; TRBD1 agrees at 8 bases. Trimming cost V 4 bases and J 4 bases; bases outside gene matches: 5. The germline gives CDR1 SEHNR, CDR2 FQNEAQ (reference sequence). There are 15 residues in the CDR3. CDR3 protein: CASSSSTGGNEKLFF. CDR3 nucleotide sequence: TGTGCCAGCAGCTCCAGCACAGGGGGTAATGAAAAACTGTTTTTT.

The CDR3 DNA follows: TGTGCCAGCAGCGTAACCGGGACAGGCCAAGAGACCCAGTACTTC. Its translation: CASSVTGTGQETQYF. The chain recombines TRBV9 with TRBJ2-5, with TRBD1 matching over 8 bases. Germline trimming cut 1 base from V and 1 base from J; bases unmatched to any gene: 3. CDR1 is SGDLS and CDR2 is YYNGEE in the germline V gene. This CDR3 comprises 15 residues. Drawing the rest from reference TRBV9 and TRBJ2-5, the complete variable domain is DSGVTQTPKHLITATGQRVTLRCSPRSGDLSVYWYQQSLDQGLQFLIQYYNGEERAKGNILERFSAQQFPDLHSELNLSSLELGDSALYFCASSVTGTGQETQYFGPGTRLLVL.

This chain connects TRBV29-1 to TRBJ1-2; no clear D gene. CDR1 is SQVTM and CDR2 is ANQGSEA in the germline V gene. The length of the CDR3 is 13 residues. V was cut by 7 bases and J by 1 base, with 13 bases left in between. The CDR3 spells CSAGRELNYGYTF. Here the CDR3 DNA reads TGCAGCGCAGGACGGGAACTTAACTATGGCTACACCTTC. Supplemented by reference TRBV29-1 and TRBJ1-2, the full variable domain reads SAVISQKPSRDICQRGTSLTIQCQVDSQVTMMFWYRQQPGQSLTLIATANQGSEATYESGFVIDKFPISRPNLTFSTLTVSNMSPEDSSIYLCSAGRELNYGYTFGSGTRLTVV.

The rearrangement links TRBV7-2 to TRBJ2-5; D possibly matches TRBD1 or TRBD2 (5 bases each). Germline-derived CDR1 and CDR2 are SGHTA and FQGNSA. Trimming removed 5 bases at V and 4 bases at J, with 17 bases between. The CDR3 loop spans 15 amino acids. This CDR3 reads CASSRGGTFGETQYF. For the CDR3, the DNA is TGTGCCAGCAGCCGGGGCGGCACCTTCGGAGAGACCCAGTACTTC.

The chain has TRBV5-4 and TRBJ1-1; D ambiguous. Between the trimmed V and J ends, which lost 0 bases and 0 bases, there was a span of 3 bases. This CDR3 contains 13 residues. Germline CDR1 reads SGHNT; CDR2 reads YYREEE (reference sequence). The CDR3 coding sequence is TGTGCCAGCAGCTTGGGGCTGAACACTGAAGCTTTCTTT. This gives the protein CASSLGLNTEAFF.

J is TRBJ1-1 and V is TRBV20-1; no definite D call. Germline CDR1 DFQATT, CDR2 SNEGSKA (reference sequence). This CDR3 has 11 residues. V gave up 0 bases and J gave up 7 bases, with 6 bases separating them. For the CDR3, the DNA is TGCAGTGCTAGAGAAGGGAGTGAAGCTTTCTTT. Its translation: CSAREGSEAFF.

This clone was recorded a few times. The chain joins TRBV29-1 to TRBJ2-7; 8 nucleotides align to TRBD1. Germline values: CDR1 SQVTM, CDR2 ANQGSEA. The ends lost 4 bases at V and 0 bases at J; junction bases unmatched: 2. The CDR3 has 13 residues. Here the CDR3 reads CSVAGGSSYEQYF. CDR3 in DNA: TGCAGCGTTGCAGGGGGCAGCTCCTACGAGCAGTACTTC.

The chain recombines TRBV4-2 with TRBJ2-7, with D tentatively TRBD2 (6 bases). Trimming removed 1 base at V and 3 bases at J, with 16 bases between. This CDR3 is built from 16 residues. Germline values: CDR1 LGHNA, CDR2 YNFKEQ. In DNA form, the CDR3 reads TGTGCCAGCAGCCAAGCCGTCGGCGGGGTGGGCTACGAGCAGTACTTC. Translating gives CASSQAVGGVGYEQYF.

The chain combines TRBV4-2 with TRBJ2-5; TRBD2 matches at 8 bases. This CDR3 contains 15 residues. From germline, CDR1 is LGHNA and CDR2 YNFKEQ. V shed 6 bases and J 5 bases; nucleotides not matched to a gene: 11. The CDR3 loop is CASSSQAGEGETQYF. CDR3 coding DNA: TGTGCCAGCAGTTCACAAGCGGGAGAGGGGGAGACCCAGTACTTC.

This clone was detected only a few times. CDR3 bases: TGCGCCAGCAGCCAACCACTAGGGTTCAACTATGGCTACACCTTC. Translating it yields CASSQPLGFNYGYTF. V and J are TRBV4-1 and TRBJ1-2; unclear D gene. The CDR3 length is 15 residues. The V gene lost 2 bases and the J gene lost 2 bases, with 12 bases spanning the gap. Germline V CDR1 and CDR2: MGHRA, YSYEKL.

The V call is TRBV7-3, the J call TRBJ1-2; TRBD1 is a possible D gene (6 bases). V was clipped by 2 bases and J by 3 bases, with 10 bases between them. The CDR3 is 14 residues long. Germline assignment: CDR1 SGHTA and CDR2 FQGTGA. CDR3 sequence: CASSLVPGDYGYTF. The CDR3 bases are TGTGCCAGCAGCTTAGTGCCAGGGGACTATGGCTACACCTTC.

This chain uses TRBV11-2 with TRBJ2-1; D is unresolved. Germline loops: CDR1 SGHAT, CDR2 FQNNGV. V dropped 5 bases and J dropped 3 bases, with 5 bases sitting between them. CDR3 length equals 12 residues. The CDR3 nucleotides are TGTGCCAGCAGCCCCAACTACAATGAGCAGTTCTTC. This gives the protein CASSPNYNEQFF.

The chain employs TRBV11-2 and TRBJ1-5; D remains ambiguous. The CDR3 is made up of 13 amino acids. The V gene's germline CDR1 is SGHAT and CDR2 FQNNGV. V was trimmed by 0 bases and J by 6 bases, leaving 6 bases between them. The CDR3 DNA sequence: TGTGCCAGCAGCTTAGAAGGATCTCAGCCCCAGCATTTT. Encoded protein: CASSLEGSQPQHF.

CDR3 DNA sequence: TGTGCCAGCAGTTTAAGGGGGAACAGGGGCTATGGCTACACCTTC. This codes for CASSLRGNRGYGYTF. The chain recombines TRBV28 with TRBJ1-2, with TRBD1 identical over 7 bases. Germline V CDR1 and CDR2: MDHEN, SYDVKM. The trim removed 2 bases at V and 4 bases at J, leaving 7 bases unmatched. The CDR3 covers 15 residues.

CDR3 loop: CASSPQQASGANVLTF. The CDR3 DNA follows: TGTGCCAGCTCACCACAACAGGCCTCTGGGGCCAACGTCCTGACTTTC. The rearrangement joins TRBV18 to TRBJ2-6; D possibly corresponds to TRBD1 (5 bases). Germline CDR1 reads KGHSH; CDR2 reads LQKENI. V was pared by 1 base and J by 0 bases, with 7 bases between. CDR3 length: 16 residues.

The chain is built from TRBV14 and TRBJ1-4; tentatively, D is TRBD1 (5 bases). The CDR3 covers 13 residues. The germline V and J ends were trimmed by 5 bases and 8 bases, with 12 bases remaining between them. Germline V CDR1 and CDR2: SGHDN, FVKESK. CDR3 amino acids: CASSDLGAEKLFF. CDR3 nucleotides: TGTGCCAGCAGCGACCTCGGGGCGGAAAAACTGTTTTTT.

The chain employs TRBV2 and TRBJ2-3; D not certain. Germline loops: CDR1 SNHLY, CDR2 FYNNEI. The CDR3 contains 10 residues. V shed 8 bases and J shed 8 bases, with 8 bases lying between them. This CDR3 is CASGHGTQYF. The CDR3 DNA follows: TGTGCCAGCGGCCATGGTACGCAGTATTTT.

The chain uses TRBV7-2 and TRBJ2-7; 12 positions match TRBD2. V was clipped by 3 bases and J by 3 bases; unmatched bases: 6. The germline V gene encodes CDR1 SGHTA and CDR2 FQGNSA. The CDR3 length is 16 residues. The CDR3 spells CASSFTSGGPYYEQYF. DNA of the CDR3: TGTGCCAGCAGCTTCACTAGCGGGGGGCCCTACTACGAGCAGTACTTC.

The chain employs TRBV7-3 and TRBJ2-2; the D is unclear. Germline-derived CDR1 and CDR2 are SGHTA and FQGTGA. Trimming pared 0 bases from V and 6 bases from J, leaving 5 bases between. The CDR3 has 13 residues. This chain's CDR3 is CASSLTQAGELFF. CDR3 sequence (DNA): TGTGCCAGCAGCTTAACCCAGGCCGGGGAGCTGTTTTTT. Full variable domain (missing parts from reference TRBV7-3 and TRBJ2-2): GAGVSQTPSNKVTEKGKYVELRCDPISGHTALYWYRQSLGQGPEFLIYFQGTGAADDSGLPNDRFFAVRPEGSVSTLKIQRTERGDSAVYLCASSLTQAGELFFGEGSRLTVL.

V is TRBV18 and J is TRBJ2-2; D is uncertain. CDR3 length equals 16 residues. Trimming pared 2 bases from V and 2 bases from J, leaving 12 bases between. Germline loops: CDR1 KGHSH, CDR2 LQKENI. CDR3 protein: CASSPAQGGNTGELFF. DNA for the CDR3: TGTGCCAGCTCACCAGCGCAAGGCGGTAACACCGGGGAGCTGTTTTTT.

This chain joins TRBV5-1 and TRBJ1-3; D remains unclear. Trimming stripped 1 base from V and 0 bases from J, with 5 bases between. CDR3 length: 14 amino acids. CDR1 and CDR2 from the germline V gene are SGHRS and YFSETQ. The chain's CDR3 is CASSLTSSGNTIYF. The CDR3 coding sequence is TGCGCCAGCAGCTTGACAAGCTCTGGAAACACCATATATTTT. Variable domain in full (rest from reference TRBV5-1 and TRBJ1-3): KAGVTQTPRYLIKTRGQQVTLSCSPISGHRSVSWYQQTPGQGLQFLFEYFSETQRNKGNFPGRFSGRQFSNSRSEMNVSTLELGDSALYLCASSLTSSGNTIYFGEGSWLTVV.